These T cell receptor beta chains were read from a single sample in a study of T-cell memory formation after mild COVID-19. In TCRdb, the 5' RACE reads were re-called with MiXCR into one record per CDR3 protein. The sample lists fewer than 140,000 distinct CDR3 sequences, around 12% seen once, with around 26% in the top ten. Sequencing was carried out using PBMCs or a T cell subset sorted from them (not recorded which). These receptors all stem from an adult woman who had mild COVID-19 (a few samples of this study predate the infection). Cell type and time point are not known. The CDR3 runs from the conserved cysteine through the conserved F or W. Each record gives: V gene, D gene, clone size, J gene, CDR3 DNA, CDR3 protein. D genes are given only for firm matches. The size field is filled for only some rows; it gives once, few, many or a size class.

TRBV29-1	TRBD2	NA	TRBJ2-3	TGCAGCGTAACGACTAGCGGAAGCACAGATACGCAGTATTTT	CSVTTSGSTDTQYF
TRBV12-3/TRBV12-4	NA	few	TRBJ2-5	TGTGCCAGCAGTACGTGGACAACTGGAGAGACCCAGTACTTC	CASSTWTTGETQYF
TRBV7-9	NA	many	TRBJ2-1	TGTGCCAGCAGCTTATCATCCAATGAGCAGTTCTTC	CASSLSSNEQFF
TRBV29-1	TRBD1	few	TRBJ2-7	TGCAGCGTCAGGGACAGCGGCCCCTACGAGCAGTACTTC	CSVRDSGPYEQYF
TRBV7-9	NA	few	TRBJ2-3	TGTGCCAGCAGCCAACCCTTAGCGGAGGGCAACACAGATACGCAGTATTTT	CASSQPLAEGNTDTQYF
TRBV29-1	NA	many	TRBJ2-3	TGCAGCGCCATACCCCGAGGGTCAGATACGCAGTATTTT	CSAIPRGSDTQYF
TRBV2	NA	NA	TRBJ2-5	TGTGCCAGCGGTTCTGTGGAGACCCAGTACTTC	CASGSVETQYF
TRBV5-4	NA	NA	TRBJ1-6	TGTGCCAGCAGCTTCCTGGGACTCAAATCCAATTCACCCCTCCACTTT	CASSFLGLKSNSPLHF
TRBV11-2	TRBD1	few	TRBJ1-1	TGTGCCAGCAGCTTTCCGGGACAGGGGGCCCTCACTGAAGCTTTCTTT	CASSFPGQGALTEAFF
TRBV29-1	NA	few	TRBJ2-6	TGCAGCGTTGAACAGGGAACTGGGGCCAACGTCCTGACTTTC	CSVEQGTGANVLTF
TRBV12-3/TRBV12-4	NA	few	TRBJ1-2	TGTGCCAGCAGCCTAGGGGGGGCGTTCTATGGCTACACCTTC	CASSLGGAFYGYTF
TRBV4-1	NA	few	TRBJ2-3	TGCGCCAGCAGCCCCCCCAATTTAGATACGCAGTATTTT	CASSPPNLDTQYF
TRBV4-2	TRBD2	many	TRBJ2-7	TGTGCCAGCAGCCAGCTAGCGGGGTCTTACGAGCAGTACTTC	CASSQLAGSYEQYF
TRBV25-1	NA	NA	TRBJ1-2	TGTGCCAGCAGTGAACCGAGGGGAGACTATGGCTACACCTTC	CASSEPRGDYGYTF
TRBV7-9	TRBD1	NA	TRBJ1-6	TGTGCCAGCAGCGCCTGGGGACAGGCCGCCTATAATTCACCCCTCCACTTT	CASSAWGQAAYNSPLHF
TRBV7-8	TRBD2	NA	TRBJ2-7	TGTGCCAGCAGCTTCGCTTTTGGGGGAGGGGCCTACGAGCAGTACTTC	CASSFAFGGGAYEQYF
TRBV11-2	NA	few	TRBJ2-7	TGTGCCAGCAGCTTAGGGGTAGGGGCCTCCTACGAGCAGTACTTC	CASSLGVGASYEQYF
TRBV7-6	NA	NA	TRBJ1-1	TGTGCCAGCAGCTTGCCCGGGATAGAAGCTTTCTTT	CASSLPGIEAFF
TRBV15	NA	NA	TRBJ2-6	TGTGCCACCAGCAGAGTTCCGACAGGGGAGGGGACTGGGGCCAACGTCCTGACTTTC	CATSRVPTGEGTGANVLTF
TRBV29-1	TRBD1	few	TRBJ2-5	TGCAGCGTTGCGGGTGGACAGGGCCCAGAGACCCAGTACTTC	CSVAGGQGPETQYF
TRBV7-9	NA	NA	TRBJ1-2	TGTGCCAGCAGCTTAGTAGGACTAAACTATGGCTACACCTTC	CASSLVGLNYGYTF
TRBV5-1	TRBD2	NA	TRBJ2-1	TGCGCCAGCAGCGATGAAGCGGGAGGGGGCAATGAGCAGTTCTTC	CASSDEAGGGNEQFF
TRBV21-1	NA	few	TRBJ2-1	TGTGCCAGCAGCAAATATATAATCCAGCGGGGCCTGTTCTCCTACAATGAGCAGTTCTTC	CASSKYIIQRGLFSYNEQFF
TRBV19	TRBD2	NA	TRBJ2-1	TGTGCCAGTAGTATAGATCGGGGGGGGCCGAACAATGAGCAGTTCTTC	CASSIDRGGPNNEQFF
TRBV7-9	TRBD2	few	TRBJ2-4	TGTGCCAGCACCCTTAGCGGGGAAAACATTCAGTACTTC	CASTLSGENIQYF
TRBV12-3/TRBV12-4	NA	NA	TRBJ1-1	TGTGCCAGCAGTTTAGGAGGAGTGAACACTGAAGCTTTCTTT	CASSLGGVNTEAFF
TRBV7-9	NA	NA	TRBJ2-5	TGTGCCAGCAGCTTAGCAGACCAAGAGACCCAGTACTTC	CASSLADQETQYF
TRBV2	TRBD1	few	TRBJ2-1	TGTGCCAGCAGTGAGAACCAGGGGGCGCGGGCGGGTGGCAATGAGCAGTTCTTC	CASSENQGARAGGNEQFF
TRBV9	NA	NA	TRBJ2-4	TGTGCCAGCAGCTCCGGGCGGAACGACGCCAACATTCAGTACTTC	CASSSGRNDANIQYF
TRBV29-1	NA	NA	TRBJ2-2	TGCAGCGTCGCGGGACAGCCTCACACCGGGGAGCTGTTTTTT	CSVAGQPHTGELFF
TRBV6-2/TRBV6-3	NA	NA	TRBJ2-1	TGTGCCAGCAGTTACACTAAGATGCGTGAGCAGTTCTTC	CASSYTKMREQFF
TRBV12-3/TRBV12-4	TRBD2	NA	TRBJ2-1	TGTGCCAGCAGTTTAGAAGCGGGGGGCGTCTACAATGAGCAGTTCTTC	CASSLEAGGVYNEQFF